This T cell receptor beta chain was obtained from a study of T-cell memory formation after mild COVID-19. Study results and caveats: Memory sampled before infection contained some responding clones, suggesting cross-reactive memory joined.

Via MiXCR, TCRdb re-called the 5' RACE reads, giving one row per CDR3 protein. The profile shows 250,000 to 350,000 distinct CDR3 sequences, about 17% of them singletons. This clonotype has ten or more counts. Its target is not known. The material sequenced was PBMCs or a T cell subset sorted from them (not recorded which). This clonotype originated in a man aged 18 to 35 who had mild COVID-19 (a few samples of this study predate the infection). Cell type and time point are not known.

The CDR3: CATSGFDRGDYGYTF. The CDR3, as DNA: TGTGCCACCAGCGGTTTCGACAGGGGAGATTATGGCTACACCTTC. This rearrangement joins TRBV15 to TRBJ1-2; 8 bases agree with TRBD1. The CDR3 spans 15 residues. Losses at the gene ends were 5 bases for V and 5 bases for J; bases not matched to a gene: 10. Germline CDR1 and CDR2: LNHNV and YYDKDF (reference sequence). The entire variable domain, with the rest obtained from reference TRBV15 and TRBJ1-2, is as follows: DAMVIQNPRYQVTQFGKPVTLSCSQTLNHNVMYWYQQKSSQAPKLLFHYYDKDFNNEADTPDNFQSRRPNTSFCFLDIRSPGLGDTAMYLCATSGFDRGDYGYTFGSGTRLTVV.